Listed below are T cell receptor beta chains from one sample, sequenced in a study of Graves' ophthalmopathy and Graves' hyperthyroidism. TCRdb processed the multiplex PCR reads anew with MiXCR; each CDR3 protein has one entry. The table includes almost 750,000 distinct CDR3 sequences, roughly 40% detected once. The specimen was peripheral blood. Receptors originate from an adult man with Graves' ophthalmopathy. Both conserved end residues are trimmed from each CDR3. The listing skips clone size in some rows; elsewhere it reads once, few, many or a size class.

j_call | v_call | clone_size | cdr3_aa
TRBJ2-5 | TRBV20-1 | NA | SARDPKGAQETQY
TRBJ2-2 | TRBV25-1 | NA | ASNPTPGLAGPGELF
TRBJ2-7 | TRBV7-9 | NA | ASSRTGDSYEQY
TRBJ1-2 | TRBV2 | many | ASSEGRFPAYGYT
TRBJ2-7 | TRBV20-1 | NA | SARDFRGTSGSQYEQY
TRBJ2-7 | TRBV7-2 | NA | ASSLTPRTYEQY
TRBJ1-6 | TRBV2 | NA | ASSPAAGFDSPLH
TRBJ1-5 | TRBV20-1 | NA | SARDLFGTGGVGQPQH
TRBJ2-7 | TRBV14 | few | ASSQGDRLHEQY
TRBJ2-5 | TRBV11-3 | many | ASSAGPRETQY
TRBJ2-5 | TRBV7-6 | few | ASSLSSGTGAPETQY
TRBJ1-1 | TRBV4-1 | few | ASSQVFGSSRRTEAF
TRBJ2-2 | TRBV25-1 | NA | ASRDRDRGELF
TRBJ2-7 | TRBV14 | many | ASSQDSGYEQY
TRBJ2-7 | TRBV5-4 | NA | ASSLHRTSGAYEQY
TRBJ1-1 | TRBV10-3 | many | AITPTGQVNTEAF
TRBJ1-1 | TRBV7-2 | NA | ASSQFDTEAF
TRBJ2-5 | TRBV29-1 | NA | SVEDGSTGGLETQY
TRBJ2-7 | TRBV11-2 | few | ASSSQQGSEQY
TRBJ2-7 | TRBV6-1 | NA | ASRTGVNYEQY
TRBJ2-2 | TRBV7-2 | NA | ASSHALWAGELF
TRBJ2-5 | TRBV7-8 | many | ASSRGRQVQETQY